This entry lists 10 T cell receptor beta chains sequenced from one sample in a study of shared clonotypes between healthy human individuals. Naive CD8 cells were CD45RO-negative, positively selected for CCR7, excluding terminally differentiated effector memory CD45RA+ cells. Sequencing used immunoSEQ multiplex PCR; TCRdb keeps in-frame clones, though not all of them. This sample has around 2,100,000 clones, with around 96% found just once. Sequencing was carried out using naive CD8+ T cells sorted from blood. These receptors all stem from a man younger than 35 in good health.

This chain joins TRBV13 and TRBJ2-7; D may be TRBD2 (7 bases). The CDR3 has 17 residues. CDR1 is PRHDT and CDR2 is FYEKMQ in the germline V gene (reference sequence). V lost 5 bases to trimming and J lost 2 bases, with 22 bases between them. CDR3 DNA: TGTGCCAGCAGCGGGGGGGCCGGCGCAGGGGCGACCTACGAGCAGTACTTC. Amino acid sequence: CASSGGAGAGATYEQYF.

J is TRBJ2-3 and V is TRBV5-6; tentatively, D is TRBD2 (5 bases). The V gene's germline CDR1 is SGHDT and CDR2 YYEEEE. V lost 0 bases and J 5 bases, leaving 13 bases between the germline ends. CDR3 size: 15 residues. The CDR3 reads CASSLVPAAGDTQYF. CDR3 DNA: TGTGCCAGCAGCTTGGTTCCAGCGGCGGGAGATACGCAGTATTTT.

The V call is TRBV7-6, the J call TRBJ2-7; D gene ambiguous. Deletions cut 6 bases from V and 0 bases from J, with 9 bases between. The CDR3 has 13 residues. Germline V gives CDR1 SGHVS, CDR2 FNYEAQ. The CDR3 loop reads CASRRGSSYEQYF. Here the CDR3 DNA reads TGTGCCAGCAGGAGAGGCAGCTCCTACGAGCAGTACTTC.

On this clone: An end of the junction differs from the germline gene, which may be a read error. This same CDR3 is encoded by further DNA sequences in the sample. This chain links TRBV27 with TRBJ2-7; 9 positions match TRBD1. Germline CDR1 MNHEY, CDR2 SMNVEV (reference sequence). CDR3 length equals 15 residues. The CDR3 here is CASSLSQDRGSEQYF. DNA for the CDR3: TGTGCCAGCAGCTTATCTCAGGACAGGGGAAGCGAGCAGTACTTC.

The gene calls are TRBV7-9 and TRBJ1-2; 8 bases fit TRBD1. Germline V lookup: CDR1 SEHNR, CDR2 FQNEAQ (reference sequence). The CDR3 covers 16 residues. V gave up 1 base and J gave up 2 bases; unmatched junction bases: 6. DNA for the CDR3: TGTGCCAGCAGCTTAGAGGGGGGACAGGCGAACTATGGCTACACCTTC. Its translation: CASSLEGGQANYGYTF.

The chain combines TRBV28 with TRBJ2-7; 7 positions match TRBD2. V lost 6 bases to trimming and J lost 5 bases; unmatched junction nucleotides: 7. The CDR3 runs 13 residues. Per germline, CDR1 MDHEN and CDR2 SYDVKM. The CDR3 sequence: CASSLGLSHEQYF. The CDR3 DNA reads as TGTGCCAGCAGCCTGGGACTATCCCACGAGCAGTACTTC.

CDR3 DNA: TGTGCCAGCAGTCAATACAGGCTTTCAACTAATGAAAAACTGTTTTTT. Its protein product is CASSQYRLSTNEKLFF. This sequence joins TRBV6-6 and TRBJ1-4; maybe TRBD1 (5 bases). The CDR3 contains 16 residues. Germline assignment: CDR1 MNHNY and CDR2 SVGAGI (reference sequence). V dropped 5 bases and J dropped 0 bases, with 13 bases sitting between them.

The chain has TRBV7-2 and TRBJ1-5, with D tentatively TRBD1 (6 bases). Per germline, CDR1 SGHTA and CDR2 FQGNSA. The ends were cut back, 8 bases at V and 3 bases at J, with 23 bases in the middle. The CDR3 consists of 17 residues. In DNA form, the CDR3 reads TGTGCCAGCGGACCCGGGCTGGTGGACAGCGTCAATCAGCCCCAGCATTTT. It translates to CASGPGLVDSVNQPQHF.

The V and J genes are TRBV6-1 and TRBJ2-7; 13 bases line up with TRBD2. J lost 4 bases, V lost 11 bases, and 11 bases had no gene match. Germline CDR1 MNHNS, CDR2 SASEGT. The CDR3 totals 15 residues. CDR3 region: CASRALAGGWYEQYF. For the CDR3, the DNA is TGTGCCTCCAGGGCACTAGCGGGAGGGTGGTACGAGCAGTACTTC.

The V gene is TRBV10-2, the J gene TRBJ2-5, with 12 bases matching TRBD2. Per the germline V gene, CDR1 is WSHSY and CDR2 is SAAADI. This CDR3 contains 13 residues. The CDR3 region is CSISSGGEETQYF. CDR3 DNA: TGCTCCATTTCTAGCGGGGGGGAAGAGACCCAGTACTTC.